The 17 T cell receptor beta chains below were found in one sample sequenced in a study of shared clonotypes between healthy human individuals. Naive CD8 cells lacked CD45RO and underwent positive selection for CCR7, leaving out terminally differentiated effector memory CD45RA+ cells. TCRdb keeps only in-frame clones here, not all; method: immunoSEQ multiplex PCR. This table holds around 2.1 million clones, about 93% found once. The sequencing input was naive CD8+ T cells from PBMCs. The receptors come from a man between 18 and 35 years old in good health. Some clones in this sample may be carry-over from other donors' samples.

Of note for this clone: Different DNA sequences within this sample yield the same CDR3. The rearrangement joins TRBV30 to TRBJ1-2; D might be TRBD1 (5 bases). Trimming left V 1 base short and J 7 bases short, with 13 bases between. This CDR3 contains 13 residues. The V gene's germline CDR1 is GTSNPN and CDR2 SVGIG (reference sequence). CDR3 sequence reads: CAWSEVGGFGYTF. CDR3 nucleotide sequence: TGTGCCTGGAGTGAAGTCGGGGGTTTTGGCTACACCTTC.

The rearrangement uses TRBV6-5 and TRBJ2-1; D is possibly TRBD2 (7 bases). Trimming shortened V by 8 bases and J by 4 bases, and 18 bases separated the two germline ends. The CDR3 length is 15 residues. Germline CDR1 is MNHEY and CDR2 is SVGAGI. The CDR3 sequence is CASGAGRGPYNEQFF. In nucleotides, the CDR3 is TGTGCCAGCGGGGCGGGGCGGGGGCCTTACAATGAGCAGTTCTTC.

CDR3 protein: CASSLAGGGLVNTEAFF. CDR3 DNA sequence: TGTGCCAGCAGTTTAGCCGGCGGGGGTCTTGTCAACACTGAAGCTTTCTTT. The chain couples TRBV27 to TRBJ1-1, with D possibly matching TRBD1 (5 bases). Germline assignment: CDR1 MNHEY and CDR2 SMNVEV (reference sequence). This CDR3 comprises 17 residues. The V end was cut by 2 bases, the J end by 2 bases, with 18 bases between.

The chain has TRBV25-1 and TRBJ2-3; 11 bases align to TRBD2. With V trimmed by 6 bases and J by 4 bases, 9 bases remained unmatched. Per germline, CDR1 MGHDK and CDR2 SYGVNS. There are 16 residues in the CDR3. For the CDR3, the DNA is TGTGCCAGCAGGGCCCTAGCGGGAGGAGGCGCAGATACGCAGTATTTT. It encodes CASRALAGGGADTQYF.

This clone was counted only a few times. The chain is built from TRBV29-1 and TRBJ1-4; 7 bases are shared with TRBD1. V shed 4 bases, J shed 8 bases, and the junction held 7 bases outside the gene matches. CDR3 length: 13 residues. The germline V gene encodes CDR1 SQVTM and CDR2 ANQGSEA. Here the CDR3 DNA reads TGCAGCGTTGTAGGCGCAGGGGGAGAAAAACTGTTTTTT. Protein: CSVVGAGGEKLFF. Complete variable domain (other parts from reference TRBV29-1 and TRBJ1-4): SAVISQKPSRDICQRGTSLTIQCQVDSQVTMMFWYRQQPGQSLTLIATANQGSEATYESGFVIDKFPISRPNLTFSTLTVSNMSPEDSSIYLCSVVGAGGEKLFFGSGTQLSVL.

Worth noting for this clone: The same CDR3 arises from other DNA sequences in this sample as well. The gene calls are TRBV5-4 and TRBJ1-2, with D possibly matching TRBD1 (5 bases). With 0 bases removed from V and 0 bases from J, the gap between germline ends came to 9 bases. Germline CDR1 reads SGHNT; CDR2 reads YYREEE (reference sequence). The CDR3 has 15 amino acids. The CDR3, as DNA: TGTGCCAGCAGCTTGGGGAGGGGCACTAACTATGGCTACACCTTC. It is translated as CASSLGRGTNYGYTF.

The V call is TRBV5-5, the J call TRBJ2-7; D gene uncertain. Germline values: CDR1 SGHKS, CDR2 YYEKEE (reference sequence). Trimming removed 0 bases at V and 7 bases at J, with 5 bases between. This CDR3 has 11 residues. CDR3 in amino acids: CASSLVGEQYF. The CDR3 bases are TGTGCCAGCAGCTTGGTGGGAGAGCAGTACTTC.

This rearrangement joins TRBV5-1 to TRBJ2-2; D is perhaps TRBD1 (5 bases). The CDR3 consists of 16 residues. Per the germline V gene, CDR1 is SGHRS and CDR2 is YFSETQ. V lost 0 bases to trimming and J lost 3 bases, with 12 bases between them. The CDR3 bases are TGCGCCAGCAGCTTGGACAGGTCAGTCGACACCGGGGAGCTGTTTTTT. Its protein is CASSLDRSVDTGELFF. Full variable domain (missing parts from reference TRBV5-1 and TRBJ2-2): KAGVTQTPRYLIKTRGQQVTLSCSPISGHRSVSWYQQTPGQGLQFLFEYFSETQRNKGNFPGRFSGRQFSNSRSEMNVSTLELGDSALYLCASSLDRSVDTGELFFGEGSRLTVL.

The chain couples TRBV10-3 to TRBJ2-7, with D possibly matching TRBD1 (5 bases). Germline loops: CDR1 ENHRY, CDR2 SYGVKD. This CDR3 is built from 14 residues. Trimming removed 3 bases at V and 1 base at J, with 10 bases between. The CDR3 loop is CAISDRALSYEQYF. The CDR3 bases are TGTGCCATCAGTGACAGGGCATTATCCTACGAGCAGTACTTC.

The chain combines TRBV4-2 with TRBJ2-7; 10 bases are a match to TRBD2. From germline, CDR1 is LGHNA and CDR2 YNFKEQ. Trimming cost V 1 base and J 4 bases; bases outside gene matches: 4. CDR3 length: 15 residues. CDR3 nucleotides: TGTGCCAGCAGCCAAGCTAGCGGGAGTTTGTACGAGCAGTACTTC. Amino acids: CASSQASGSLYEQYF.

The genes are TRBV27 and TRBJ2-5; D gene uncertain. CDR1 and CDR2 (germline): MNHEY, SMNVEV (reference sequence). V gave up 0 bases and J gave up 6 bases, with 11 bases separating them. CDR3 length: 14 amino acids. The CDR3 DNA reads TGTGCCAGCAGTTTATCGATAACGCAACAGACCCAGTACTTC. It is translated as CASSLSITQQTQYF.

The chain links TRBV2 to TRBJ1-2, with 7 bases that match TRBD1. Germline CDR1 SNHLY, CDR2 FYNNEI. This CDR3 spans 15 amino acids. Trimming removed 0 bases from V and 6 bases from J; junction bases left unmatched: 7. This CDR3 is CASSEARGGRDGYTF. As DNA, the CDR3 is TGTGCCAGCAGTGAAGCGCGAGGGGGCAGGGATGGCTACACCTTC.

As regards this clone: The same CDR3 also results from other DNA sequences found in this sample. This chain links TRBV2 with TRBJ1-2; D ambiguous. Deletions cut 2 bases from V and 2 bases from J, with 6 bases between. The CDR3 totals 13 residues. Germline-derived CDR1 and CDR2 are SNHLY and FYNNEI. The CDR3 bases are TGTGCCAGCAGTGAAAGGGAGAACTATGGCTACACCTTC. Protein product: CASSERENYGYTF. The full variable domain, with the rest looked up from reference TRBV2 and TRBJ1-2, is EPEVTQTPSHQVTQMGQEVILRCVPISNHLYFYWYRQILGQKVEFLVSFYNNEISEKSEIFDDQFSVERPDGSNFTLKIRSTKLEDSAMYFCASSERENYGYTFGSGTRLTVV.

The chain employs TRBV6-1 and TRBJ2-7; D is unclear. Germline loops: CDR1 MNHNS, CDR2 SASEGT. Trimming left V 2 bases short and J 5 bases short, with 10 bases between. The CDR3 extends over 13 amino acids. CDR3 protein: CASSETVYNEQYF. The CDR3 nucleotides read TGTGCCAGCAGTGAAACCGTATATAACGAGCAGTACTTC.

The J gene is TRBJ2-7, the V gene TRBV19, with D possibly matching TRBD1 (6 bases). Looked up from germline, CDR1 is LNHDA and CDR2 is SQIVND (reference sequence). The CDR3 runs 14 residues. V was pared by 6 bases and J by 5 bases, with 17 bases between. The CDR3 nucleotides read TGTGCCAGTAGCGAATTACAGGGTCGCGACGAGCAGTACTTC. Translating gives CASSELQGRDEQYF.

The CDR3 reads CASSYGAAHQGETQYF. The CDR3 coding sequence is TGTGCCAGCAGTTACGGAGCGGCGCACCAGGGGGAGACCCAGTACTTC. The chain employs TRBV28 and TRBJ2-5; D may be TRBD1 (6 bases). Trimming cost V 4 bases and J 5 bases, with 20 bases left between them. Germline V gene lookup returns CDR1 MDHEN and CDR2 SYDVKM. The CDR3 spans 16 residues.

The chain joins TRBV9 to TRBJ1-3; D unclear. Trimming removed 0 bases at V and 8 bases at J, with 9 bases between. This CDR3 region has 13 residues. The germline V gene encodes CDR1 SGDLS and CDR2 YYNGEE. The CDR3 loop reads CASSVGLGDTIYF. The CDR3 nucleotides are TGTGCCAGCAGCGTAGGGCTCGGCGACACCATATATTTT.